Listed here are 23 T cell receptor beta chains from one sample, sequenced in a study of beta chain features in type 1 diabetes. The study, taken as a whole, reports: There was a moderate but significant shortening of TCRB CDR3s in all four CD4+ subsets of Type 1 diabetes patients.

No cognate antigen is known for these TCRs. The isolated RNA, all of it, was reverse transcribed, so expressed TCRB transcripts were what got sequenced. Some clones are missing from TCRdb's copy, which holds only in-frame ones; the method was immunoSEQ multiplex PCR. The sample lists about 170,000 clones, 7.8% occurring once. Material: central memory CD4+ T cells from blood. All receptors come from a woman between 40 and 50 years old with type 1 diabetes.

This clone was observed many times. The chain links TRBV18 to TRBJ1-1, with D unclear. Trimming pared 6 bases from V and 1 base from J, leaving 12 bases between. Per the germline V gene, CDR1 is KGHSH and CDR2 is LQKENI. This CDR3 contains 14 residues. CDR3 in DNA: TGTGCCAGCTCGCCTTCCTCAGGGAACACTGAAGCTTTCTTT. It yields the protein CASSPSSGNTEAFF.

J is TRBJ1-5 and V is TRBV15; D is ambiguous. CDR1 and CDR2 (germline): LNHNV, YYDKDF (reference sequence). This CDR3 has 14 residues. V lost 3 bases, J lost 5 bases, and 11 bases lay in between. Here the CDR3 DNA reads TGTGCCACCAGCAGGGTGAGAGGAGATCAGCCCCAGCATTTT. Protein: CATSRVRGDQPQHF.

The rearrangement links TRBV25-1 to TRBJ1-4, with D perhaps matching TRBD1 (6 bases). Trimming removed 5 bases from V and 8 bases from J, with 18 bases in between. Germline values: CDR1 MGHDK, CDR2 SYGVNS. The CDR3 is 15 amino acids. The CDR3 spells CASSIQGFLYEKLFF. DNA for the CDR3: TGTGCCAGCAGTATACAGGGTTTCCTTTACGAAAAACTGTTTTTT. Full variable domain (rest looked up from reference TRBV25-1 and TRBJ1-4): EADIYQTPRYLVIGTGKKITLECSQTMGHDKMYWYQQDPGMELHLIHYSYGVNSTEKGDLSSESTVSRIRTEHFPLTLESARPSHTSQYLCASSIQGFLYEKLFFGSGTQLSVL.

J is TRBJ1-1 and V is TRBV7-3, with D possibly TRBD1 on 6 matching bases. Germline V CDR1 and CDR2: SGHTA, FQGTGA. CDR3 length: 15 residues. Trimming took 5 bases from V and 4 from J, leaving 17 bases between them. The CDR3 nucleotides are TGTGCCAGCAGCCCCAAAACAGGGTTGGGCACTGAAGCTTTCTTT. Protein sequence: CASSPKTGLGTEAFF.

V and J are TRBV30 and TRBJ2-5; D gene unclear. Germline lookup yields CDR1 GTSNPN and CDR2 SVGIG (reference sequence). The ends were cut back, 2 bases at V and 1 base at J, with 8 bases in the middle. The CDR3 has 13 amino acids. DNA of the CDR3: TGTGCCTGGAGTATGGGCCCCCAAGAGACCCAGTACTTC. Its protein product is CAWSMGPQETQYF.

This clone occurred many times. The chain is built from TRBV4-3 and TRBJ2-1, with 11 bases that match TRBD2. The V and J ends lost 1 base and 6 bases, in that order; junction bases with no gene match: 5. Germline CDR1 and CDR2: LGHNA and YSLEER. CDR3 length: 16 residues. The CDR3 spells CASSQVVSGGGNEQFF. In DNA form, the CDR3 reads TGCGCCAGCAGCCAAGTGGTTAGCGGGGGGGGCAATGAGCAGTTCTTC.

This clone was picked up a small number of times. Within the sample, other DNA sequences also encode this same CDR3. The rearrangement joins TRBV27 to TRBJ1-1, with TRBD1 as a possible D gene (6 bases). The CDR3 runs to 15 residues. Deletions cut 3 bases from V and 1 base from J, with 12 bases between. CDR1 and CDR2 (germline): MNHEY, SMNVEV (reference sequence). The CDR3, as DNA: TGTGCCAGCAGTTTGAGACAAGGGGGGAACACTGAAGCTTTCTTT. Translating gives CASSLRQGGNTEAFF.

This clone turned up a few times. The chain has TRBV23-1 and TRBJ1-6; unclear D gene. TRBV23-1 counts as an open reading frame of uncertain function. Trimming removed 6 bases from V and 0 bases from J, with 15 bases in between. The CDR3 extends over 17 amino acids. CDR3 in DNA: TGCGCCAGCAGCCCGAAGACGGGGATCTCCTATAATTCACCCCTCCACTTT. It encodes CASSPKTGISYNSPLHF.

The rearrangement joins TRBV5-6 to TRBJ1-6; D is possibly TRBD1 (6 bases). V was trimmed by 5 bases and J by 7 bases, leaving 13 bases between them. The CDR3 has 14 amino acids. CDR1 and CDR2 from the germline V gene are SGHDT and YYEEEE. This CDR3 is CASRYYRVNSPLHF. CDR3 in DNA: TGTGCCAGCAGGTATTACAGGGTAAATTCACCCCTCCACTTT. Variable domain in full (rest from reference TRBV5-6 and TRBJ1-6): DAGVTQSPTHLIKTRGQQVTLRCSPKSGHDTVSWYQQALGQGPQFIFQYYEEEERQRGNFPDRFSGHQFPNYSSELNVNALLLGDSALYLCASRYYRVNSPLHFGNGTRLTVT.

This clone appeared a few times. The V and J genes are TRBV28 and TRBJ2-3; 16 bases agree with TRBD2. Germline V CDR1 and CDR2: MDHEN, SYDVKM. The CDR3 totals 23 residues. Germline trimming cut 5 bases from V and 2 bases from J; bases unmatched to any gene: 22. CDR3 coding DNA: TGTGCCAGCAGTAGTCCAACCGGGACTAGCGGGAGGGCCGGCTCGGGGCACACAGATACGCAGTATTTT. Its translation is CASSSPTGTSGRAGSGHTDTQYF. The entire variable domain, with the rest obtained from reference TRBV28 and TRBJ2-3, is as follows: DVKVTQSSRYLVKRTGEKVFLECVQDMDHENMFWYRQDPGLGLRLIYFSYDVKMKEKGDIPEGYSVSREKKERFSLILESASTNQTSMYLCASSSPTGTSGRAGSGHTDTQYFGPGTRLTVL.

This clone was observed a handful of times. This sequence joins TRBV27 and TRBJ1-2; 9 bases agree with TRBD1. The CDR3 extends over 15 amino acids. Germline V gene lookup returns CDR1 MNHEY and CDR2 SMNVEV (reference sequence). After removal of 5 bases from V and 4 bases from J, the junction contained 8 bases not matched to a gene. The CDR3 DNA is TGTGCCAGCAGTCCGGACAGGGGATCGAGCTATGGCTACACCTTC. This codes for CASSPDRGSSYGYTF.

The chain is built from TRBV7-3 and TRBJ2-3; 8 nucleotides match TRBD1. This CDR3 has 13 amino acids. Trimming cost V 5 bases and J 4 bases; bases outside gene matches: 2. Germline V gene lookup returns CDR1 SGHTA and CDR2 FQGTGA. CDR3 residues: CASSDRGSDTQYF. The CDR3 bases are TGTGCCAGCAGCGACAGGGGCTCAGATACGCAGTATTTT.

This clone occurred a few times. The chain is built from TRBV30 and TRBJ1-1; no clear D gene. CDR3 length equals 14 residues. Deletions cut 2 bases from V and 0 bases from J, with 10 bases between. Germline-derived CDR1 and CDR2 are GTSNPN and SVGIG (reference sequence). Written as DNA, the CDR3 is TGTGCCTGGAGTAGTGAACAGTTGAACACTGAAGCTTTCTTT. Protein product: CAWSSEQLNTEAFF. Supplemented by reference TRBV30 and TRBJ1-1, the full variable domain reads SQTIHQWPATLVQPVGSPLSLECTVEGTSNPNLYWYRQAAGRGLQLLFYSVGIGQISSEVPQNLSASRPQDRQFILSSKKLLLSDSGFYLCAWSSEQLNTEAFFGQGTRLTVV.

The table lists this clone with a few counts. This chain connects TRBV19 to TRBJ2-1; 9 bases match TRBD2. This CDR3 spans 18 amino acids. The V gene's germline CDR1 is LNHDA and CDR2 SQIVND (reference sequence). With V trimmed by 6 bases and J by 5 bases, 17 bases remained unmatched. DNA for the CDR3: TGTGCCAGTAGGGCTAGCGGGATCGGGACGAGGGGGAACAATGAGCAGTTCTTC. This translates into CASRASGIGTRGNNEQFF. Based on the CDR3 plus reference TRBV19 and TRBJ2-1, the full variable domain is DGGITQSPKYLFRKEGQNVTLSCEQNLNHDAMYWYRQDPGQGLRLIYYSQIVNDFQKGDIAEGYSVSREKKESFPLTVTSAQKNPTAFYLCASRASGIGTRGNNEQFFGPGTRLTVL.

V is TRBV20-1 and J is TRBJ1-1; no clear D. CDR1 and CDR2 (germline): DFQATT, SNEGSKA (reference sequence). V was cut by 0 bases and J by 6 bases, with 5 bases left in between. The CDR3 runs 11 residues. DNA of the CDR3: TGCAGTGCTAGAGATTTCTCTGAAGCTTTCTTT. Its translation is CSARDFSEAFF.

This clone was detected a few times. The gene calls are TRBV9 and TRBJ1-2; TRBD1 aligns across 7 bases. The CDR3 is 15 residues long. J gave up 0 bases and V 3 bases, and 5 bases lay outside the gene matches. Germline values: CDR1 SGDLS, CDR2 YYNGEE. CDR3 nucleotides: TGTGCCAGCAGCGGGGGACAGTCAGCTAACTATGGCTACACCTTC. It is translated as CASSGGQSANYGYTF.

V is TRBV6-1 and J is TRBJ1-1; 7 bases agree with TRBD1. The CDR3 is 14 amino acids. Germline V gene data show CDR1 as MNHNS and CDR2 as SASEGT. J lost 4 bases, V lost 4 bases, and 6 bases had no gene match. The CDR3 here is CASSGTQGGTEAFF. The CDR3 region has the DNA TGTGCCAGCAGTGGGACTCAGGGGGGCACTGAAGCTTTCTTT.

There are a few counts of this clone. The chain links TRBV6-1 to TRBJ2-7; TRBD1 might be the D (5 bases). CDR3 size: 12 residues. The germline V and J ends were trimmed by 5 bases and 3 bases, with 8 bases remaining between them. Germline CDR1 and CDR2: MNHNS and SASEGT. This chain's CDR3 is CASSTGFYEQYF. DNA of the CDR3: TGTGCCAGCAGTACAGGCTTCTACGAGCAGTACTTC.

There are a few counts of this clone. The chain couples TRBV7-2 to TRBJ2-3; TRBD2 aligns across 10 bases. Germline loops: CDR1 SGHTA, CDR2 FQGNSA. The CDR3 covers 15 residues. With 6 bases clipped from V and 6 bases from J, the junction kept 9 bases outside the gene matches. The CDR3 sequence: CASSSSGGGRDTQYF. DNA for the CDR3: TGTGCCAGCAGTTCTAGCGGGGGCGGGAGGGATACGCAGTATTTT.

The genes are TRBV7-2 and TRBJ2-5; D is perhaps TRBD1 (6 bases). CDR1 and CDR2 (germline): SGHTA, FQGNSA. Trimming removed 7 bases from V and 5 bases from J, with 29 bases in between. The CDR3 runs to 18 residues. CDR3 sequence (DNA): TGTGCCAGCAACCCCTTGCCCTGGAATCAGGGGTTCGAGGAGACCCAGTACTTC. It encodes CASNPLPWNQGFEETQYF.

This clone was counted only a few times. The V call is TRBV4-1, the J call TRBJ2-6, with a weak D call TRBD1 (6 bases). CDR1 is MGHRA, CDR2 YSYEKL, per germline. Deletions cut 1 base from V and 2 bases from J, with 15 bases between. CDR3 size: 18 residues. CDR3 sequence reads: CASSQAARGVTGANVLTF. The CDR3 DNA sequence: TGCGCCAGCAGCCAAGCGGCCAGGGGAGTGACTGGGGCCAACGTCCTGACTTTC.

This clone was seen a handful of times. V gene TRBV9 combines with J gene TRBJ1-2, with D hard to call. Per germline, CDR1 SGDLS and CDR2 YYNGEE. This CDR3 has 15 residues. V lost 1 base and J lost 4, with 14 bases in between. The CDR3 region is CASSVQTDTGYGYTF. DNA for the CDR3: TGTGCCAGCAGCGTACAAACAGATACCGGCTATGGCTACACCTTC.

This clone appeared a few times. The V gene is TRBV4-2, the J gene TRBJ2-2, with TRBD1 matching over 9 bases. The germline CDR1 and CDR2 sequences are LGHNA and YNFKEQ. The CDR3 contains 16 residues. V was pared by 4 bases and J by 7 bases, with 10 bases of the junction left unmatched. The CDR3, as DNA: TGTGCCAGCAGCCCTGGGACAGGGACTTATCACGGGGAGCTGTTTTTT. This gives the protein CASSPGTGTYHGELFF.